Included here is one TCR beta chain sequence, with context. The antigen is undetermined. From germline, CDR1 is DFQATT and CDR2 SNEGSKA (reference sequence). This CDR3 has 12 amino acids. Template switching added a universal primer site; cDNA carried unique molecular identifiers. TCRdb re-called the 5' RACE reads through MiXCR, storing one row per CDR3 protein. The repertoire holds about 1.7 million distinct CDR3 sequences, with under 35% as singletons. This sample was taken from a study of identical twins. Study-wide results and caveats: Beta clonotypes that were abundant in cord blood contained fewer insertions, a pattern absent from memory repertoires. There was an excess of low generation probability in the out-of-frame alpha sequences that twins shared.

Everyone who gave samples was a healthy Caucasian. The chain has TRBV20-1 and TRBJ2-7; the match to TRBD1 covers 7 bases. Near its end, the DNA agrees better with TRBJ2-5, so the J call may be wrong. This TCR derives from a newborn girl in good health. Sequencing was carried out using cord blood. This CDR3 reads CSARGFQETQYF. The CDR3 DNA reads as TGCAGTGCCAGGGGGTTCCAAGAGACCCAGTACTTC.